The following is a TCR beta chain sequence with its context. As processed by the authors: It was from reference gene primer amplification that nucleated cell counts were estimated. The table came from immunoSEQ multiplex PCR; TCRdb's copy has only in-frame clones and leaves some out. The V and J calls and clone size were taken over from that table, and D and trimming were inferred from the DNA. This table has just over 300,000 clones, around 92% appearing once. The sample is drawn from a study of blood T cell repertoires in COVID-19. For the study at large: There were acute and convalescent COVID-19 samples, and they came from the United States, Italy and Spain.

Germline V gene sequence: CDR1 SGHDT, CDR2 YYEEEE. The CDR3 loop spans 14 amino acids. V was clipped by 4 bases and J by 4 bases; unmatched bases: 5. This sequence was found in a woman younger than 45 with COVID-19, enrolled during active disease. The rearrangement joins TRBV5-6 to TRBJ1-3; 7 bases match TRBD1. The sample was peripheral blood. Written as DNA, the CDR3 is TGTGCCAGCAGCCTCCGGGGACAGGGAAACACCATATATTTT. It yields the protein CASSLRGQGNTIYF.